This T cell receptor (beta chain) was found in a study of shared clonotypes between healthy human individuals. The naive CD8 population came from CD45RO-negative cells selected for CCR7, without terminally differentiated effector memory CD45RA+ cells. V lost 6 bases, J lost 3 bases, and 4 bases stayed unmatched. In germline, CDR1 is SNHLY, CDR2 FYNNEI. The CDR3 totals 14 residues. Clones were read by immunoSEQ multiplex PCR, and TCRdb kept only the in-frame ones, dropping some. Altogether 760,000 or so clones are present, 90% to 98% being singletons, with the ten largest covering about 0.21%. Sequences were obtained from naive CD8+ T cells sorted from blood. The TCR sequence derives from a man aged 25-45 years in good health. The genes are TRBV2 and TRBJ1-5; 8 nucleotides line up with TRBD1. CDR3 loop: CASRNRGDNQPQHF. In DNA form, the CDR3 reads TGTGCCAGCAGGAACAGGGGGGACAATCAGCCCCAGCATTTT.